This record looks at one TCR beta chain sequence and its context. Its cognate antigen is unknown. CDR1 is SGHVT, CDR2 SQSDAQ, per germline. The CDR3 loop spans 17 amino acids. Deletions cut 4 bases from V and 2 bases from J, with 21 bases between. Only in-frame clones appear in the TCRdb table, and some are missing; sequencing was by immunoSEQ multiplex PCR. The sample carries 90,000 to 120,000 clones, more than 75% recorded once. The data were obtained in a study of T cell responses to AZD1222 COVID-19 vaccine. Study results and limitations: Seropositive at baseline were only six or seven AZD1222 recipients. In a largely white British group with more females than males, clonal diversity was possibly underestimated.

The receptor was derived from an adult in good health. The chain recombines TRBV7-4 with TRBJ2-7; perhaps TRBD1 as D (6 bases). The sample was peripheral blood, taken on day 0 of AZD1222 vaccination. The CDR3 nucleotides read TGTGCCAGCAGCTCGACCAACAGGGCTTCTTCGCCCTACGAGCAGTACTTC. This sequence encodes CASSSTNRASSPYEQYF.